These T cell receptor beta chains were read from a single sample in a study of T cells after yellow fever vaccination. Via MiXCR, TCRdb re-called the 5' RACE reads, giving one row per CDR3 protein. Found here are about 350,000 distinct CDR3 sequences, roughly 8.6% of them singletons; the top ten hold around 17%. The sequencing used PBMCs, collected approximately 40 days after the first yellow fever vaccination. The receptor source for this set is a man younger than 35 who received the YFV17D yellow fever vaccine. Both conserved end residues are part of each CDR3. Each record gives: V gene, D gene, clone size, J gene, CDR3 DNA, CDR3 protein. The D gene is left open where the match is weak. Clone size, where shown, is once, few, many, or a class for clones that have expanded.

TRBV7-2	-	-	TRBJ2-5	TGTGCCAGCAGCCCTATAACTAGAGGGGTCGGAGAGACCCAGTACTTC	CASSPITRGVGETQYF
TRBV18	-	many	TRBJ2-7	TGTGCCAGCTCACCACCGTCGACCACCTACGAGCAGTACTTC	CASSPPSTTYEQYF
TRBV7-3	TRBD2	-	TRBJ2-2	TGTGCCAGCAGCTTTACTAGCGTCACCGGGGAGCTGTTTTTT	CASSFTSVTGELFF
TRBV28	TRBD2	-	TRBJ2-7	TGTGCCCCTGCTAGCGGGGGCCGCTACGAGCAGTACTTC	CAPASGGRYEQYF
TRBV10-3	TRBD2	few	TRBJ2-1	TGTGCCATCAGTGGCGCTAGCGGGGGTTACGACGAGCAGTTCTTC	CAISGASGGYDEQFF
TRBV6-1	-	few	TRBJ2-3	TGTGCCAGCAGGTCGACAGGCCGCACAGATACGCAGTATTTT	CASRSTGRTDTQYF
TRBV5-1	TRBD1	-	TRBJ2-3	TGCGCCAGCAGCACGGGACAGGGGGTCACAGATACGCAGTATTTT	CASSTGQGVTDTQYF
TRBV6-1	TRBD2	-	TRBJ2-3	TGTGCCAGCAGTGAAACCCCGACACTAGCGGGGGGCACAGATACGCAGTATTTT	CASSETPTLAGGTDTQYF
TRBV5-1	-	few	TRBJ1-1	TGCGCCAGCAGCTTCTCCGGACAGCGAAAAATGAACACTGAAGCTTTCTTT	CASSFSGQRKMNTEAFF
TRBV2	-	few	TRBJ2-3	TGTGCCCATTACACAGATACGCAGTATTTT	CAHYTDTQYF
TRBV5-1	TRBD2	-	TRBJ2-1	TGCGCCAGCAGCTTGGCACTAGCGGGGGGGATGTACAATGAGCAGTTCTTC	CASSLALAGGMYNEQFF
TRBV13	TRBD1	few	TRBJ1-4	TGTGCCAGCAGCTTTGGACAGGGGAGAGAAAAACTGTTTTTT	CASSFGQGREKLFF
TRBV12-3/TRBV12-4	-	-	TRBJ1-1	TGTACCTTCTGTTTAGCCCGTTTAATGAACACTGAAGCTTTCTTT	CTFCLARLMNTEAFF
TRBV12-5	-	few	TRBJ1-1	TGTGCTAGTGGTTTGGTAGTTTCGGTAGCTGAAGCTTTCTTT	CASGLVVSVAEAFF
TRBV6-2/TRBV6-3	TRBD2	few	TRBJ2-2	TGTGCCAGCTGCGGGACTAGCGGGTCCCCAGGTCACGGGGAGCTGTTTTTT	CASCGTSGSPGHGELFF
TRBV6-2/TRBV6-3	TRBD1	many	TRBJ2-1	TGTGCCAGCAGCTCGAGACAGGGAATTTCCTACAATGAGCAGTTCTTC	CASSSRQGISYNEQFF
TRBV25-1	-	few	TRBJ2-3	TGTGCCAGCAGTGATGACCTCAGACAGGTTTCCTCCACAGATACGCAGTATTTT	CASSDDLRQVSSTDTQYF
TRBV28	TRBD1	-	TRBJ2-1	TGTGCCAGCAGTTCCCCGGGACAGGGGGCTGGTGAGCAGTTCTTC	CASSSPGQGAGEQFF
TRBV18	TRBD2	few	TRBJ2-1	TGTGCCAGCTCACCATCGGCGGGGGGGGGCTCCTACAATGAGCAGTTCTTC	CASSPSAGGGSYNEQFF
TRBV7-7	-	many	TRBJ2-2	TGTGCTAGCAGCTTACGTCTGAACACCGGGGAGCTGTTTTTT	CASSLRLNTGELFF
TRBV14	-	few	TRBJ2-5	TGTGCCAGCAGCCAAGATAGGTCAAACCCTTCCCAAGAGACCCAGTACTTC	CASSQDRSNPSQETQYF
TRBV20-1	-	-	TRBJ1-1	TGCAGTGCTAGAGTCAAGGGGCAGGGGAGTGGCACTGAAGCTTTCTTT	CSARVKGQGSGTEAFF
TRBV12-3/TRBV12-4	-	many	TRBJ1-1	TGTGCCAGCAGTTTTCACGGGACCCCTGAAGCTTTCTTT	CASSFHGTPEAFF
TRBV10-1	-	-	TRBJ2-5	TGCGCCAGCAGTGTTAGGGCCCAAGAGACCCAGTACTTC	CASSVRAQETQYF
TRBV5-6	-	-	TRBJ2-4	TGTGCCAGCATCAGCGACAGCGAGAAAAACATTCAGTACTTC	CASISDSEKNIQYF
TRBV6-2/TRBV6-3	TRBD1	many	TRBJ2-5	TGTGCCAGCAGTCGACAGGGCGGAGAGACCCAGTACTTC	CASSRQGGETQYF
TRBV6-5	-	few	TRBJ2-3	TGTGCCAGCAGTTACTCGCTAAGGACAATCACAGATACGCAGTATTTT	CASSYSLRTITDTQYF
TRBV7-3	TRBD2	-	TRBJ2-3	TGTGCCAGCAGCTGGGCGGGGGGGCCCTCAGATACGCAGTATTTT	CASSWAGGPSDTQYF
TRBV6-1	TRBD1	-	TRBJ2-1	TGTGCCAGCAAGGATACAGGGGGCTTGTTCGATGAGCAGTTCTTC	CASKDTGGLFDEQFF
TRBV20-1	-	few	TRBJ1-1	TGCAGTGCTAGAGATCTACGGATGAACACTGAAGCTTTCTTT	CSARDLRMNTEAFF
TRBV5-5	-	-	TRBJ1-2	TGTGCCAGCAGCCCCGTCCAGAGCGGCTACACCTTC	CASSPVQSGYTF
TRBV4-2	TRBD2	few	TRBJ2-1	TGTGCCAGCAGCCAAGATACCCGGGGGGCCTACAATGAGCAGTTCTTC	CASSQDTRGAYNEQFF
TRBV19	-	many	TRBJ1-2	TGTGCCAGTAAGGGAGGTGGCTACACCTTC	CASKGGGYTF
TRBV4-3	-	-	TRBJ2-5	TGCGCCAGCAGCCACTCCTTGGGCTATCAAGAGACCCAGTACTTC	CASSHSLGYQETQYF
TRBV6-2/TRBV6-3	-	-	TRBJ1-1	TGTGCCAGCAGGTCCTCGGGGGTTGAAGCTTTCTTT	CASRSSGVEAFF
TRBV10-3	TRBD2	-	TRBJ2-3	TGTGCCATCAGTGCGTTCGCGGGGGGAAGCACAGATACGCAGTATTTT	CAISAFAGGSTDTQYF
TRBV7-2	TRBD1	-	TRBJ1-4	TGTGCCAGCAGCCTAGACAGGGGGCCCCTCCTTGAAAAACTGTTTTTT	CASSLDRGPLLEKLFF
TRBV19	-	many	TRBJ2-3	TGTGCCGCCGGGGACATTGATACGCAGTATTTT	CAAGDIDTQYF
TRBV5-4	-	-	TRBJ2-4	TGTGCCAGCAGCCTAGGGTCTCCAACCACCAAAAACATTCAGTACTTC	CASSLGSPTTKNIQYF
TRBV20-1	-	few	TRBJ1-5	TGCAGTGCCACACCCGAGGGGGGCAATCAGCCCCAGCATTTT	CSATPEGGNQPQHF
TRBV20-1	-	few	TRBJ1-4	TGCGGGGGACTGCTAAATGAAAAACTGTTTTTT	CGGLLNEKLFF
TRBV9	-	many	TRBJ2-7	TGTGCCAGCAGCGTCGCCGGGACACCTCTCTACGAGCAGTACTTC	CASSVAGTPLYEQYF
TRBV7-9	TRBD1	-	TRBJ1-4	TGTGCCAGCAGTCAGGGGGCTTTGGAACTGTTTTTT	CASSQGALELFF
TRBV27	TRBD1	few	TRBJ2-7	TGTGCCAGCAGCGTTACAGGGGGCTCCTACGAGCAGTACTTC	CASSVTGGSYEQYF
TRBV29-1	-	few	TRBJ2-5	TGCAGCGTTGAGGCAGGCAGAGAGACCCAGTACTTC	CSVEAGRETQYF
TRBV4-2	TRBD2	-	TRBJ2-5	TGTGCCAGCAGCCAAGATGGAGCCGGGACTAGCGGGGGGGAGACCCAGTACTTC	CASSQDGAGTSGGETQYF
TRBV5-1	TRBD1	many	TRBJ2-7	TGCGCCAGCAGCTTGGAGGGACAGGGGAGTGACGAGCAGTACTTC	CASSLEGQGSDEQYF
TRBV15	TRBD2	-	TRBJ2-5	TGTGCCACCAGCAGGGCCGGGACTAGCCTGGAAGAGACCCAGTACTTC	CATSRAGTSLEETQYF
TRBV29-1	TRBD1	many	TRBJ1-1	TGCAGCGCCGTGACAGGGGGGCACACTGAAGCTTTCTTT	CSAVTGGHTEAFF
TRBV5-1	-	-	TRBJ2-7	TGCGCCAGCAGCACCGGACCGGGGAGTAACTACTTC	CASSTGPGSNYF
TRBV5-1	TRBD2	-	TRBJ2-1	TGCGCCAGCAGCTTTGCGGCTAGCGGGGGGGCGTTCGGGGAGCAGTTCTTC	CASSFAASGGAFGEQFF
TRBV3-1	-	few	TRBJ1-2	TGTGCCAGCAGCCAAAGTGACCGCAGCTATGGCTACACCTTC	CASSQSDRSYGYTF
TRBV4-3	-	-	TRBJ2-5	TGCGCCAGCAGCCAAAAAGGGGGTCTTGGGGGGACCCAGTACTTC	CASSQKGGLGGTQYF
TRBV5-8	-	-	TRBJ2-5	TGTGCCAGCAGTCCGGGGTTCCAACCAAAGCAGCATTACTTC	CASSPGFQPKQHYF
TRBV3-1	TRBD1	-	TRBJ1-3	TGTGCCAGCAGCCCGGGACAGGGAAACACCATATATTTT	CASSPGQGNTIYF
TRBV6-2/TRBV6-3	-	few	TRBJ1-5	TGTGCCAGCAGTACGGATGTACAGCCCCAGCATTTT	CASSTDVQPQHF
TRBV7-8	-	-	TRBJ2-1	TGTGCCAGCAGCTTAGGGGACTTATCCTACAATGAGCAGTTCTTC	CASSLGDLSYNEQFF
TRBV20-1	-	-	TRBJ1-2	TGCAGTGCCGGAGGGGGTTTTGGCTACACCTTC	CSAGGGFGYTF
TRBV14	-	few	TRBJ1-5	TGTGCCAGCAGCCATTCAGCGGGGGCAGATCAGCCCCAGCATTTT	CASSHSAGADQPQHF